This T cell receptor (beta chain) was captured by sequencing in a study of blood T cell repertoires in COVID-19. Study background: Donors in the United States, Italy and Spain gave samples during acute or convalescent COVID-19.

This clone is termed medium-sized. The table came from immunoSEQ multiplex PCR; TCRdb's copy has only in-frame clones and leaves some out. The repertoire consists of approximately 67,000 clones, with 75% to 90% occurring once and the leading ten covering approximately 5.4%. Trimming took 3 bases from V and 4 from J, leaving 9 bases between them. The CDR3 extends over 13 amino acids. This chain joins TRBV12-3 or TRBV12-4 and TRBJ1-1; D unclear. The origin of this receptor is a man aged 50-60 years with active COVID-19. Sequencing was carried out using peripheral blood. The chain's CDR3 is CASSFGSGTEAFF. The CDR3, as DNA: TGTGCCAGCAGTTTTGGCTCGGGCACTGAAGCTTTCTTT.